These T cell receptor beta chains were read from a single sample in a study of cytomegalovirus exposure and HLA in healthy donors. Only in-frame clones appear in the TCRdb table, and some are missing; sequencing was by immunoSEQ multiplex PCR. The profile shows under 150,000 clones, around 85% of them singletons. The sample taken for sequencing was PBMCs. Receptor source: a boy between 5 and 17 years old in good health and CMV-seronegative. CDR3s leave out the opening cysteine and the closing phenylalanine or tryptophan.

TRBV5-4	TRBJ2-2	ASSLALAGGTGELF
TRBV5-6	TRBJ2-7	ASSLALADYEQY
TRBV6-5	TRBJ1-1	ASSYLGRVGTEAF
TRBV9	TRBJ2-7	ASSRETSATYEQY
TRBV6-5	TRBJ2-1	ASSYSYGNEQF
TRBV19	TRBJ1-6	ASSPGTDNSPLH
TRBV12-2	TRBJ1-5	ASRVRQGALSNQPQH
TRBV9	TRBJ1-1	ASSVVGVGGTEAF
TRBV19	TRBJ1-4	ARLTGEEEKLF
TRBV7-3	TRBJ1-1	ASSLGRDDTEAF
TRBV27	TRBJ2-7	ASSLSFRNYEQY
TRBV29-1	TRBJ2-1	SVEDLMREDNEQF
TRBV10-2	TRBJ2-5	ATSLVVDRGQETQY
TRBV6-6	TRBJ2-7	ASSLGSSYEQY
TRBV7-6	TRBJ2-1	ASSSTSGGANEQF
TRBV30	TRBJ1-5	AWQDSTFNQPQH
TRBV14	TRBJ2-1	ASSQEERANEQF
TRBV28	TRBJ2-7	ASSWGGTYEQY
TRBV4-3	TRBJ2-2	ASSQDSGVNTGELF
TRBV30	TRBJ2-5	AWGPSGRHQETQY
TRBV7-9	TRBJ1-1	ASSPRQGAGTEAF
TRBV15	TRBJ2-1	ATSRDRAGGLEQF
TRBV7-2	TRBJ2-1	ASSTTWGQTYNEQF